Below are 16 T cell receptor beta chains sequenced from a single sample in a study of CD8 T cells in Susac syndrome. It was with random hexamers that about 0.45 to 1 ug RNA was reverse transcribed. One entry per CDR3 protein, called by TCRdb with MiXCR from the immunoSEQ multiplex PCR reads. The sample shows 100,000 to 150,000 distinct CDR3 sequences, approximately 94% of them seen only once. The sample taken for sequencing was CD4+ T cells from PBMCs. Source of these receptors: a human donor with multiple sclerosis.

This chain joins TRBV12-3 or TRBV12-4 and TRBJ2-5; unclear D gene. The CDR3 spans 11 residues. The germline V and J ends were trimmed by 3 bases and 9 bases, with 8 bases remaining between them. In DNA, the CDR3 is TGTGCCAGCAGTTTGGAAAAGGCCCAGTACTTC. This translates into CASSLEKAQYF.

This clonotype was seen a single time. This chain connects TRBV5-4 to TRBJ2-5, with 8 bases matching TRBD1. V shed 4 bases, J shed 5 bases, and the junction held 4 bases outside the gene matches. The CDR3 loop spans 13 amino acids. Germline-derived CDR1 and CDR2 are SGHNT and YYREEE (reference sequence). The CDR3 DNA reads as TGTGCCAGCAGCCCCAGGGGGCTCGAGACCCAGTACTTC. Amino acid sequence: CASSPRGLETQYF.

The chain combines TRBV6-6 with TRBJ1-1; 7 bases match TRBD1. CDR1 MNHNY and CDR2 SVGAGI come from the germline V gene (reference sequence). CDR3 size: 15 residues. V lost 5 bases and J lost 2; bases outside the gene matches: 8. CDR3: CASSDVQGPNTEAFF. CDR3 sequence (DNA): TGTGCCAGCAGTGACGTACAGGGGCCTAACACTGAAGCTTTCTTT.

This sequence joins TRBV30 and TRBJ1-1; D might be TRBD1 (5 bases). Deletions cut 3 bases from V and 3 bases from J, with 14 bases between. Germline V gene lookup returns CDR1 GTSNPN and CDR2 SVGIG (reference sequence). CDR3 size: 14 residues. The CDR3 reads CAWSPHRQHTEAFF. The CDR3 bases are TGTGCCTGGAGCCCCCATCGACAGCACACTGAAGCTTTCTTT.

The chain links TRBV20-1 to TRBJ2-1, with TRBD2 matching over 12 bases. V lost 4 bases and J lost 9; bases outside the gene matches: 19. The CDR3 spans 18 residues. Germline V CDR1 and CDR2: DFQATT, SNEGSKA (reference sequence). The DNA of the CDR3 is TGCAGTGCTAACCTCTTTGTCTCTAGCGGGGGGGCCGTTGGTGAGCAGTTCTTC. It codes for CSANLFVSSGGAVGEQFF.

The V and J genes are TRBV6-2 or TRBV6-3 and TRBJ1-5; 7 bases agree with TRBD1. Germline CDR1 MNHEY, CDR2 SVGEGT. The CDR3 is made up of 16 amino acids. The V and J ends lost 5 bases and 4 bases, in that order; junction bases with no gene match: 11. Written as DNA, the CDR3 is TGTGCCAGCAGTGACAGGACAGGAGGGTCAAATCAGCCCCAGCATTTT. As protein: CASSDRTGGSNQPQHF.

The J gene is TRBJ2-2, the V gene TRBV7-6, with TRBD2 matching 8 bases. The germline gives CDR1 SGHVS, CDR2 FNYEAQ. The CDR3 totals 17 residues. Germline trimming cut 3 bases from V and 8 bases from J; bases unmatched to any gene: 14. For the CDR3, the DNA is TGTGCCAGCAGCTTCGGGAATGGACTAGCTTCCGTGGGGGAGCTGTTTTTT. Amino acid sequence: CASSFGNGLASVGELFF.

This chain joins TRBV19 and TRBJ2-1, with 12 bases that match TRBD2. CDR3 length: 16 residues. Germline trimming cut 2 bases from V and 8 bases from J; bases unmatched to any gene: 7. Germline V gives CDR1 LNHDA, CDR2 SQIVND (reference sequence). The CDR3 DNA reads as TGTGCCAGTAGTATATCTAGCGGGAGGGCCAGGGATGAGCAGTTCTTC. It specifies CASSISSGRARDEQFF.

The chain employs TRBV3-1 and TRBJ2-7; a weak D match, TRBD1 (5 bases). This CDR3 is 16 amino acids long. Germline V gene lookup returns CDR1 LGHDT and CDR2 YNNKEL (reference sequence). V was trimmed by 1 base and J by 4 bases, leaving 17 bases between them. The CDR3 sequence: CASSQVPDSRPYEQYF. The CDR3 coding sequence is TGTGCCAGCAGCCAAGTCCCAGACAGTCGACCGTACGAGCAGTACTTC.

The V gene is TRBV5-6, the J gene TRBJ2-2, with 8 bases matching TRBD1. V dropped 4 bases and J dropped 4; count of bases not matched to a gene: 6. Germline V gene sequence: CDR1 SGHDT, CDR2 YYEEEE. This CDR3 has 15 residues. CDR3 bases: TGTGCCAGCAGCCAGACAGGGGTATCCACCGGGGAGCTGTTTTTT. As protein: CASSQTGVSTGELFF.

This sequence joins TRBV12-3 or TRBV12-4 and TRBJ1-6; 9 bases are shared with TRBD1. This CDR3 spans 14 amino acids. Trimming at V came to 6 bases and at J to 9 bases, leaving 6 bases not matched to a gene. The CDR3, as DNA: TGTGCCAGCAGCGTAGGACAGGGGAGTTCACCCCTCCACTTT. As protein: CASSVGQGSSPLHF.

V gene TRBV5-1 combines with J gene TRBJ2-2; 10 bases match TRBD2. J was trimmed by 3 bases and V by 1 base; bases with no gene match: 0. The CDR3 is 15 residues long. Germline V CDR1 and CDR2: SGHRS, YFSETQ. The CDR3 coding sequence is TGCGCCAGCAGCTTGACTAGCGGGGACACCGGGGAGCTGTTTTTT. Translation gives CASSLTSGDTGELFF.

This sequence joins TRBV6-5 and TRBJ2-1; TRBD1 matches 10 bases. Unmatched junction bases numbered 2, after V lost 5 bases and J lost 4 bases. CDR1 and CDR2 from the germline V gene are MNHEY and SVGAGI. This CDR3 is 14 amino acids long. The CDR3 reads CASSGDRGYNEQFF. CDR3 DNA: TGTGCCAGCAGTGGGGACAGGGGATACAATGAGCAGTTCTTC.

The chain couples TRBV2 to TRBJ1-5; 7 bases fit TRBD1. V gave up 8 bases and J gave up 0 bases; unmatched junction bases: 1. The CDR3 has 13 amino acids. The germline gives CDR1 SNHLY, CDR2 FYNNEI. CDR3 in amino acids: CASGDSSNQPQHF. The CDR3 DNA reads as TGTGCCAGCGGGGACAGTAGCAATCAGCCCCAGCATTTT.

The rearrangement joins TRBV5-4 to TRBJ2-1; D not resolved. The V gene lost 3 bases and the J gene lost 6 bases, with 7 bases spanning the gap. Germline V gives CDR1 SGHNT, CDR2 YYREEE (reference sequence). This CDR3 is 12 amino acids long. The CDR3 here is CASSSGRNEQFF. In nucleotides, the CDR3 is TGTGCCAGCAGCTCCGGACGCAATGAGCAGTTCTTC.

The chain couples TRBV20-1 to TRBJ1-1; 8 nucleotides align to TRBD1. Trimming cost V 2 bases and J 7 bases; bases outside gene matches: 9. Germline values: CDR1 DFQATT, CDR2 SNEGSKA (reference sequence). This CDR3 region has 14 residues. In DNA form, the CDR3 reads TGCAGTGCTAGATTCACAGGGGGGGCAGATGAAGCTTTCTTT. Its protein is CSARFTGGADEAFF.